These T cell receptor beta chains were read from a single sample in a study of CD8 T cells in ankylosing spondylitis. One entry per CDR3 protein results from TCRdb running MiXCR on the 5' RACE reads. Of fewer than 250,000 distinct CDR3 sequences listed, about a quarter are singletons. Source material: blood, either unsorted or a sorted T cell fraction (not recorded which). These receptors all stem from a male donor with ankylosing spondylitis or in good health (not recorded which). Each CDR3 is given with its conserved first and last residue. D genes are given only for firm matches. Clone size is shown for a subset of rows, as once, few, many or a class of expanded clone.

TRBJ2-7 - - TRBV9 TGTGCCAGCAGCGTATCCCTAGGAGCCTACGAGCAGTACTTC CASSVSLGAYEQYF
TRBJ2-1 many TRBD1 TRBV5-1 TGCGCCAGCAGCTTGGGGGGACAGGGTGGACGTCCGTTCTTC CASSLGGQGGRPFF
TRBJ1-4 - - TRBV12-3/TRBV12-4 TGTGCCAGCAGCATCTTGATGGGGCAGGAAAAACTGTTTTTT CASSILMGQEKLFF
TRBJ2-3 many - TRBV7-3 TGTGCCAGCAGCCGAGACCATATCGGTGATACGCAGTATTTT CASSRDHIGDTQYF
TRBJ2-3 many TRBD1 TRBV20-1 TGCAGTGTGCGACAGGGAATGACAGATACGCAGTATTTT CSVRQGMTDTQYF
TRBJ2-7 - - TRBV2 TGTGCCAGCAGGCAAGGGGCCTACCTGGCTGGCGAGCAGTACTTC CASRQGAYLAGEQYF
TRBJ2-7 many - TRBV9 TGTGCCAGCAGCGTAGATCCGGGGACCACCTACGAGCAGTACTTC CASSVDPGTTYEQYF
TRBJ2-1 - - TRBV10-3 TGTGCCATCAGTGCGGGGGTTAGCTCCTACAATGAGCAGTTCTTC CAISAGVSSYNEQFF
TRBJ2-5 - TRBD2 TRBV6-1 TGTGCCAGCAGGAGGGGACTAGCGGGTTTCAACCAAGAGACCCAGTACTTC CASRRGLAGFNQETQYF
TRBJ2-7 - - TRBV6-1 TGTGCCAGCAGGCCCCCGGGACTCTACGAGCAGTACTTC CASRPPGLYEQYF
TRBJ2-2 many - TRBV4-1 TGCGCCAGCAGCCAAAATTCCGCTAACACCGGGGAGCTGTTTTTT CASSQNSANTGELFF
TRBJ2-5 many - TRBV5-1 TGCGCCAGCAGCTTGTTTGACGGAGTAGAGACCCAGTACTTC CASSLFDGVETQYF
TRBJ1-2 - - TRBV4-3 TGCGCCAGCAGCCAAGATCGAGGGTCGGCTGGCTACACCTTC CASSQDRGSAGYTF
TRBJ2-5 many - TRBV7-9 TGTGCCAGCAGCCCCCTCCTAGGTTTGGAGACCCAGTACTTC CASSPLLGLETQYF
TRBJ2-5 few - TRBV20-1 TGCAGTGCTAGACCCCTTGAGGGGAGATCCCGGCGGGAGACCCAGTACTTC CSARPLEGRSRRETQYF
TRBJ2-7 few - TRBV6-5 TGTGCCAGCAGTTACGAACCTATTAACGGGAAGGAGCAGTACTTC CASSYEPINGKEQYF
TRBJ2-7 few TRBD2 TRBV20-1 TGCAGTGCCAGAAGACCGGGACTAGCGTCCTACGAGCAGTACTTC CSARRPGLASYEQYF
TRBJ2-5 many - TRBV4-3 TGCGCCAGCAGCCAAGGGAGGTTGGGGGGTGGGGAGACCCAGTACTTC CASSQGRLGGGETQYF
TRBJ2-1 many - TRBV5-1 TGCGCCAGCAGCTTGGGGAACAATGAGCAGTTCTTC CASSLGNNEQFF
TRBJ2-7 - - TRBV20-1 TGCAGTGCTAGAGATGAGGGGGGAGGGCCGAACTACGAGCAGTACTTC CSARDEGGGPNYEQYF